This T cell receptor (beta chain) is from a study of blood T cells in healthy people across ages. About the study: Every two T cells gave about one barcoded beta molecule via template switching.

The study, taken as a whole, reports: Strongly correlated with naive T cell percentage was TCR beta diversity. Changes in expanded clonotypes were possibly confounded, as the CMV status of donors was unknown.

The CDR3 extends over 13 amino acids. The germline V gene encodes CDR1 MDHEN and CDR2 SYDVKM. V was pared by 10 bases and J by 0 bases, with 12 bases between. Regarding this clonotype: What it binds is unknown.

Researchers report isolating at least 7 million PBMCs per sample. A J-beta primer mix and a sample-barcoded 5' primer were used in a second PCR of roughly 6 to 11 cycles. TCRdb passed the 5' RACE reads through MiXCR, listing each CDR3 protein once. The table shows around 1.5 million distinct CDR3 sequences, with roughly 45% occurring only once. The chain recombines TRBV28 with TRBJ1-1; D remains ambiguous. Sequenced input: blood. The source of this sequence is a woman under 30 in good health. The CDR3 is CATRTDLNTEAFF. The CDR3 bases are TGTGCCACCAGGACCGACCTGAACACTGAAGCTTTCTTT.